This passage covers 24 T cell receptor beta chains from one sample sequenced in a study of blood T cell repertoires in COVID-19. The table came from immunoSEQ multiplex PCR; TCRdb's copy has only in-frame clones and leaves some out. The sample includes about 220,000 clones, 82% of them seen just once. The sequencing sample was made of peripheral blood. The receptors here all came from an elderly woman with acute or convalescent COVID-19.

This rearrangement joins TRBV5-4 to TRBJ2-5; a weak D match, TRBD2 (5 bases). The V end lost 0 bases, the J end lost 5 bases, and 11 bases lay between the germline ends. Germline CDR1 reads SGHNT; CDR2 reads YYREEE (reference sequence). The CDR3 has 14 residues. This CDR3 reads CASSLARRGETQYF. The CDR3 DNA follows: TGTGCCAGCAGCTTGGCTCGCAGAGGGGAGACCCAGTACTTC.

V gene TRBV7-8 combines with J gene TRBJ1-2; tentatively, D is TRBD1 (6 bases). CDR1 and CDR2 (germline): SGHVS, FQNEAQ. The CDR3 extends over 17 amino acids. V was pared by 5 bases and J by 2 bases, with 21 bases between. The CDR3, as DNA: TGTGCCAGCAGCCATGGGCCCGGACAGATAAAAAACTATGGCTACACCTTC. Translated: CASSHGPGQIKNYGYTF.

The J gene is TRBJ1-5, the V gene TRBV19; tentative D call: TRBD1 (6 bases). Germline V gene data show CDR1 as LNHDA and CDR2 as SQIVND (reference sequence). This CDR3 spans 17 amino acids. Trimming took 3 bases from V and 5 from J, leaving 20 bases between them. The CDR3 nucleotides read TGTGCCAGTAGTATGCTCGCCTCACAGGGAATTCATCAGCCCCAGCATTTT. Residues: CASSMLASQGIHQPQHF.

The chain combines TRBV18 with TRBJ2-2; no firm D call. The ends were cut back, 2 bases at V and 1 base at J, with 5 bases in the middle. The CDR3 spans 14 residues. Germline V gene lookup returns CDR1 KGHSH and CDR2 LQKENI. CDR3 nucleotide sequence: TGTGCCAGCTCACCAGGGCAGAACACCGGGGAGCTGTTTTTT. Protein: CASSPGQNTGELFF.

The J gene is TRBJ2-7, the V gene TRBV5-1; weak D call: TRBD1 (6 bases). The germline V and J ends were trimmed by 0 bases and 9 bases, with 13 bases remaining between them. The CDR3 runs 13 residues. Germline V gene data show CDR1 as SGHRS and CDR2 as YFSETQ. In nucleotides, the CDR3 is TGCGCCAGCAGCTTGGGGGACATAGTTTGGCAGTACTTC. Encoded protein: CASSLGDIVWQYF. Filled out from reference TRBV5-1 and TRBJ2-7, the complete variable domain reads KAGVTQTPRYLIKTRGQQVTLSCSPISGHRSVSWYQQTPGQGLQFLFEYFSETQRNKGNFPGRFSGRQFSNSRSEMNVSTLELGDSALYLCASSLGDIVWQYFGPGTRLTVT.

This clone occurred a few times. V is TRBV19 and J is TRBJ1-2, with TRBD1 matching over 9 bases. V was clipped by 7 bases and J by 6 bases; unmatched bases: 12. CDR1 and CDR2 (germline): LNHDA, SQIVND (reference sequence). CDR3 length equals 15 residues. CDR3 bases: TGTGCCAGTAAGAAACCGGGACAGGGACTCGATGGCTACACCTTC. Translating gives CASKKPGQGLDGYTF.

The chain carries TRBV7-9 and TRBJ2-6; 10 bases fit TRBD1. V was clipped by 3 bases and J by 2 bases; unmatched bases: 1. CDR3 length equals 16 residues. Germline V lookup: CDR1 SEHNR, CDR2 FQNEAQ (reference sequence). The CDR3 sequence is CASSLGTGAGANVLTF. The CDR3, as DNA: TGTGCCAGCAGCTTGGGGACAGGGGCTGGGGCCAACGTCCTGACTTTC.

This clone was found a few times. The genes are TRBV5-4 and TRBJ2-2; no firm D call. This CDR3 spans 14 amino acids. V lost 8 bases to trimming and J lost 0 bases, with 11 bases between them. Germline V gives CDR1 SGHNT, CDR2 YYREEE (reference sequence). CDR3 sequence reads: CASSEEANTGELFF. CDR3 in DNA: TGTGCCAGTTCAGAAGAAGCGAACACCGGGGAGCTGTTTTTT.

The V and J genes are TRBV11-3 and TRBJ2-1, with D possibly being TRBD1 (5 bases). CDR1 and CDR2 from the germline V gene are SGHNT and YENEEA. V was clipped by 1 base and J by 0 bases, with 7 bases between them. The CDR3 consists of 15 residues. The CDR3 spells CASSLGQFSYNEQFF. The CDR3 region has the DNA TGTGCCAGCAGCTTAGGACAGTTCTCCTACAATGAGCAGTTCTTC.

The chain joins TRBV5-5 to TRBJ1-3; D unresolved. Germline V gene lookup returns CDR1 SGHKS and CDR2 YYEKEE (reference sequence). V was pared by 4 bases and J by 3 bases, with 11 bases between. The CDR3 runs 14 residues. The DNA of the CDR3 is TGTGCCAGCAGCCCTGGTCAGATTGGAAACACCATATATTTT. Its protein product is CASSPGQIGNTIYF.

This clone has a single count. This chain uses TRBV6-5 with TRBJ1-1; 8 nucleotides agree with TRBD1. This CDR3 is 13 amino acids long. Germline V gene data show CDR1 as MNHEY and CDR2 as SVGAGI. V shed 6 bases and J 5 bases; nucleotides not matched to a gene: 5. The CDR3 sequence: CASRGQVGTEAFF. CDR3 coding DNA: TGTGCCAGCAGGGGACAGGTAGGAACTGAAGCTTTCTTT.

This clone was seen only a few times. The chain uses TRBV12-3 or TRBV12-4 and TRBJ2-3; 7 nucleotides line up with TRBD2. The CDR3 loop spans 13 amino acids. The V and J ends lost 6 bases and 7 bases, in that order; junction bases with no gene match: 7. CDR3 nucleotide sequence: TGTGCCAGCAGGGGAGGGACTGTATATACGCAGTATTTT. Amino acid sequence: CASRGGTVYTQYF.

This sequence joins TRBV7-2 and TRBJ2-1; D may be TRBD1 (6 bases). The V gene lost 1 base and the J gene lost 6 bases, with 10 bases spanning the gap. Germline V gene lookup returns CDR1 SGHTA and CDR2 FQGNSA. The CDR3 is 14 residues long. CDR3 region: CASSLGGRGNEQFF. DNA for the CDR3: TGTGCCAGCAGCTTAGGGGGCAGGGGCAATGAGCAGTTCTTC.

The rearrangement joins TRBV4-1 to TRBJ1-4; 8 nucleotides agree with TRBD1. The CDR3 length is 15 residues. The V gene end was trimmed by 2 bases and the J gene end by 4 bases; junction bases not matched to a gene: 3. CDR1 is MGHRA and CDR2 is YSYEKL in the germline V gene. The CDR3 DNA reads TGCGCCAGCAGCCAACAGGGGGCAGTTAATGAAAAACTGTTTTTT. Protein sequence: CASSQQGAVNEKLFF.

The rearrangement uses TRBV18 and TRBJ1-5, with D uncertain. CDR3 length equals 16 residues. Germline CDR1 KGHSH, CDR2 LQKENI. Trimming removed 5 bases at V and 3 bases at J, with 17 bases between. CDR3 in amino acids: CASSSLAGSDNQPQHF. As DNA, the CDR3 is TGTGCCAGCTCATCCCTCGCAGGTAGCGACAATCAGCCCCAGCATTTT. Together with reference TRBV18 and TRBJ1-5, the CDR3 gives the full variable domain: NAGVMQNPRHLVRRRGQEARLRCSPMKGHSHVYWYRQLPEEGLKFMVYLQKENIIDESGMPKERFSAEFPKEGPSILRIQQVVRGDSAAYFCASSSLAGSDNQPQHFGDGTRLSIL.

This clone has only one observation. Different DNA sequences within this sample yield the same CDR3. The CDR3 loop is CASSSGTGDSGNTIYF. In nucleotides, the CDR3 is TGCGCCAGCAGCTCCGGGACAGGCGACTCTGGAAACACCATATATTTT. The V gene is TRBV5-1, the J gene TRBJ1-3, with 8 bases lining up with TRBD1. This CDR3 is 16 amino acids long. CDR1 is SGHRS, CDR2 YFSETQ, per germline. The trim removed 3 bases at V and 0 bases at J, leaving 5 bases unmatched.

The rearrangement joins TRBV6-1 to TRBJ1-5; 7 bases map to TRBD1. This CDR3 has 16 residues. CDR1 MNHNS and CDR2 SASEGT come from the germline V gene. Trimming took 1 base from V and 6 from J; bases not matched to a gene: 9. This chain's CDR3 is CASSEVRGAGGQPQHF. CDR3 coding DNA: TGTGCCAGCAGTGAAGTTAGGGGGGCAGGGGGTCAGCCCCAGCATTTT.

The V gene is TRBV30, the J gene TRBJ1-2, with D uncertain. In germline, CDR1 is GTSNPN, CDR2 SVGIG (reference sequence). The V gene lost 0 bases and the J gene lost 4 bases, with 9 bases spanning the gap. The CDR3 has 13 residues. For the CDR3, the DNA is TGTGCCTGGAGTGTAGGCCGGGGCTATGGCTACACCTTC. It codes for CAWSVGRGYGYTF.

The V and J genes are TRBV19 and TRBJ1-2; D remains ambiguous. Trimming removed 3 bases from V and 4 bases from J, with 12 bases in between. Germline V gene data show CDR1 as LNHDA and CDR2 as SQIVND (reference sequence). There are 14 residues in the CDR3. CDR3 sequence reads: CASSIGGIGYGYTF. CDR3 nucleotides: TGTGCCAGTAGTATTGGAGGGATCGGCTATGGCTACACCTTC.

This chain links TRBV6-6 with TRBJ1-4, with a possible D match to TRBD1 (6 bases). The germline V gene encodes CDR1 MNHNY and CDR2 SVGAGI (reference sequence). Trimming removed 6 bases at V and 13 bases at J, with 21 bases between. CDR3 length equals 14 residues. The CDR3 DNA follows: TGTGCCAGCAGCCGATTCGCAGGGGCCCCGGGACTGTTTTTT. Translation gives CASSRFAGAPGLFF.

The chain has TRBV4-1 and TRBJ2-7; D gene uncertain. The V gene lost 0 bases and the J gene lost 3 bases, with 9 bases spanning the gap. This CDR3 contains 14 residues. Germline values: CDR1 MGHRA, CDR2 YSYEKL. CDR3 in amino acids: CASSQDRRGYEQYF. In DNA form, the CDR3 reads TGCGCCAGCAGCCAAGACCGACGCGGCTACGAGCAGTACTTC.

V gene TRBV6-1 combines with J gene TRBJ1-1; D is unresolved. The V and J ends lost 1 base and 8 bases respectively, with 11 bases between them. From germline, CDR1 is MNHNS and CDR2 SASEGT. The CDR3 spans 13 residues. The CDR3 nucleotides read TGTGCCAGCAGTGAAGTCCCGGCAGGAGAAGCTTTCTTT. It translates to CASSEVPAGEAFF.

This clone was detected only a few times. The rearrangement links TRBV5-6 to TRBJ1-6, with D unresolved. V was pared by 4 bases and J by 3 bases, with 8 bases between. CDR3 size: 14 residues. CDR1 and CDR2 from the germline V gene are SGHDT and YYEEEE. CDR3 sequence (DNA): TGTGCCAGCAGCCAAGGGAGCTATAATTCACCCCTCCACTTT. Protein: CASSQGSYNSPLHF.

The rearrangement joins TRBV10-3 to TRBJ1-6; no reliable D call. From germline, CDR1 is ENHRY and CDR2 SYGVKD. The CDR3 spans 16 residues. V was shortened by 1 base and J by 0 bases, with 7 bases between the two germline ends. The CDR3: CAISEWESSYNSPLHF. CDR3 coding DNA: TGTGCCATCAGTGAGTGGGAGAGCTCCTATAATTCACCCCTCCACTTT.